This T cell receptor (beta chain) was sequenced for a study of CD8+ T cells in alopecia areata. cDNA prepared by RNA extraction and subsequent reverse transcription served as the template for sequencing. Sequencing used immunoSEQ multiplex PCR; TCRdb keeps in-frame clones, though not all of them. This repertoire shows 200,000 or so clones, about three fifths found once; its top ten account for about 5.5%. The CDR3 covers 14 residues. CDR1 and CDR2 from the germline V gene are SGHTS and YDEGEE. After removal of 4 bases from V and 3 bases from J, the junction contained 2 bases not matched to a gene. Noted treatment: oral pan-JAK inhibitor, 5-10 mg twice daily.

Sequencing was performed on CD4+ T cells sorted from blood, taken at week 24, from a patient treated with tofacitinib. This receptor was identified in a human donor with alopecia areata. V gene TRBV5-8 combines with J gene TRBJ2-5; TRBD2 aligns across 11 bases. The CDR3 nucleotides are TGTGCCAGCAGCGCGGGACTAGCGGAAGAGACCCAGTACTTC. Translating gives CASSAGLAEETQYF.